This entry lists 7 T cell receptor beta chains sequenced from one sample in a study of response to subunit inactivated influenza vaccine. TCRdb independently ran MiXCR on the RT-PCR reads; one entry per CDR3 protein. The repertoire holds around 520,000 distinct CDR3 sequences, with 10% to 15% as singletons. The sample was PBMCs from blood, taken on the day of vaccination. The receptors shown here come from a man aged 50 to 60 who received an inactivated influenza vaccine.

This clonotype was seen a few times. The J gene is TRBJ2-7, the V gene TRBV5-5; 10 positions agree with TRBD2. V shed 4 bases and J 1 base; nucleotides not matched to a gene: 5. Germline lookup yields CDR1 SGHKS and CDR2 YYEKEE (reference sequence). CDR3 size: 15 residues. The CDR3 DNA is TGTGCCAGCAGCGCCGGGACTAGCGCGTCCTACGAGCAGTACTTC. Its protein product is CASSAGTSASYEQYF.

This clonotype was seen a handful of times. The chain joins TRBV20-1 to TRBJ1-1; possible D gene TRBD1, 6 bases. CDR1 is DFQATT and CDR2 is SNEGSKA in the germline V gene (reference sequence). The CDR3 loop spans 12 amino acids. V was pared by 0 bases and J by 6 bases, with 8 bases between. In DNA, the CDR3 is TGCAGTGCTAGAGAAGGGACATCTGAAGCTTTCTTT. It is translated as CSAREGTSEAFF.

This clonotype has a count of ten or more. The J gene is TRBJ2-4, the V gene TRBV7-2; 10 bases fit TRBD1. The CDR3 runs to 17 residues. Germline V CDR1 and CDR2: SGHTA, FQGNSA. J gave up 1 base and V 5 bases, and 8 bases lay outside the gene matches. As DNA, the CDR3 is TGTGCCAGCAGCCTTGACAGGGGGCGTATGGCCAAAAACATTCAGTACTTC. It translates to CASSLDRGRMAKNIQYF.

The chain has TRBV20-1 and TRBJ2-7; D is ambiguous. Germline values: CDR1 DFQATT, CDR2 SNEGSKA (reference sequence). The CDR3 sequence is 14 residues long. Trimming pared 5 bases from V and 6 bases from J, leaving 20 bases between. Here the CDR3 reads CSAGPRPGGIEQYF. As DNA, the CDR3 is TGCAGTGCTGGACCGAGGCCAGGTGGCATCGAGCAGTACTTC.

The chain is built from TRBV4-1 and TRBJ2-1; a possible D gene is TRBD1 (6 bases). CDR3 length: 17 residues. Trimming left V 0 bases short and J 7 bases short, with 19 bases between. The germline V gene has CDR1 MGHRA and CDR2 YSYEKL. CDR3: CASSQDRVVSRGNEQFF. CDR3 DNA sequence: TGCGCCAGCAGCCAAGATCGAGTGGTCTCCAGGGGAAATGAGCAGTTCTTC.

The rearrangement links TRBV11-2 to TRBJ2-1; tentatively, D is TRBD1 or TRBD2 (5 bases each). V was trimmed by 1 base and J by 8 bases, leaving 15 bases between them. CDR1 is SGHAT and CDR2 is FQNNGV in the germline V gene. CDR3 length: 15 amino acids. The CDR3 here is CASSLGFPGQDEQFF. The CDR3 nucleotides read TGTGCCAGCAGCTTAGGGTTCCCGGGGCAGGATGAGCAGTTCTTC.

Only a few counts were recorded for this clonotype. The rearrangement joins TRBV6-1 to TRBJ1-1; D call uncertain. From germline, CDR1 is MNHNS and CDR2 SASEGT. V was trimmed by 2 bases and J by 0 bases, leaving 10 bases between them. This CDR3 contains 15 residues. CDR3: CASSEYSGLNTEAFF. Written as DNA, the CDR3 is TGTGCCAGCAGTGAATACAGCGGGCTGAACACTGAAGCTTTCTTT.